This T cell receptor beta chain was found in a study of shared clonotypes between healthy human individuals. Comment on this clone: Its specificity is not known.

Study-wide results and caveats: When naive CD4 clonotypes were compared across a few donors, 5% to 5.5% were shared. Estimated clonotype richness was generally higher in naive than memory subsets.

The table came from immunoSEQ multiplex PCR; TCRdb's copy has only in-frame clones and leaves some out. Here the sample spans around 700,000 clones, roughly 70% being singletons. Germline CDR1 and CDR2: SGHTA and FQGNSA. V dropped 4 bases and J dropped 5 bases, with 7 bases sitting between them. The CDR3 totals 12 residues. This sequence originates from a woman aged 25 to 45 in good health. The V call is TRBV7-2, the J call TRBJ2-3; D unclear. Sequencing used memory CD4+ T cells sorted from blood. As for subset: CD45RA-negative fraction. CDR3 nucleotides: TGTGCCAGCAGCTCTGGGAAAGATACGCAGTATTTT. Protein: CASSSGKDTQYF.